One and the same sample provided the 5 T cell receptor beta chains below, sequenced in a study of breast tumors, draining lymph nodes, adjacent tissues. TCRdb called the multiplex PCR reads again in MiXCR, with one record for every CDR3 protein. The sample has roughly 80,000 distinct CDR3 sequences, roughly a fifth seen once. Axillary draining lymph nodes of breast cancer patients supplied the node samples. Sequenced: axillary lymph node tissue. The receptor set was obtained from a female donor with breast cancer. Some clones in this sample may be carry-over from other donors' samples.

Of note for this clonotype: A much larger clone lies a single base off, so this may be a read error. No conserved phenylalanine or tryptophan ends this CDR3, so it is likely a read error. This chain uses TRBV7-3 with TRBJ2-3; TRBD2 is a possible D gene (5 bases). This CDR3 is built from 13 residues. The germline V and J ends were trimmed by 5 bases and 2 bases, with 8 bases remaining between them. Germline CDR1 SGHTA, CDR2 FQGTGA. CDR3 DNA: TGTGCCAGCAGCGGAGCGGACACAGATACGCAGTATTGT. This encodes CASSGADTDTQYC.

This clonotype was recorded at least ten times. The chain recombines TRBV25-1 with TRBJ2-5, with D possibly matching TRBD1 (6 bases). The CDR3 spans 14 residues. Trimming pared 8 bases from V and 5 bases from J, leaving 18 bases between. CDR1 and CDR2 from the germline V gene are MGHDK and SYGVNS. The CDR3 nucleotides are TGTGCCAGCGCTGAGACAGGACCGGGGGAGACCCAGTACTTC. Translation gives CASAETGPGETQYF.

This clonotype was counted at least ten times. The chain is built from TRBV20-1 and TRBJ2-3, with 8 positions matching TRBD2. The germline gives CDR1 DFQATT, CDR2 SNEGSKA (reference sequence). This CDR3 region has 14 residues. The V gene end was trimmed by 0 bases and the J gene end by 4 bases; junction bases not matched to a gene: 3. The CDR3 protein is CSARDPAGADTQYF. The CDR3, as DNA: TGCAGTGCTAGAGATCCAGCGGGAGCAGATACGCAGTATTTT.

This clonotype was observed many times. The rearrangement links TRBV27 to TRBJ2-3; no clear D gene. V was cut by 3 bases and J by 2 bases, with 6 bases left in between. The CDR3 sequence is 13 residues long. Germline V gene data show CDR1 as MNHEY and CDR2 as SMNVEV (reference sequence). This CDR3 reads CASSFFPTDTQYF. CDR3 sequence (DNA): TGTGCCAGCAGTTTTTTCCCCACAGATACGCAGTATTTT.

This clonotype was counted many times. The V call is TRBV5-6, the J call TRBJ2-5; D possibly corresponds to TRBD2 (6 bases). V was cut by 0 bases and J by 4 bases, with 19 bases left in between. This CDR3 has 17 residues. Germline CDR1 is SGHDT and CDR2 is YYEEEE. CDR3 sequence reads: CASSLGSVVRGTETQYF. CDR3 sequence (DNA): TGTGCCAGCAGCTTGGGGTCTGTCGTCCGGGGGACAGAGACCCAGTACTTC.